This T cell receptor (beta chain) is drawn from a study of blood T cell repertoires in COVID-19. About the study: Both acute and convalescent COVID-19 samples were obtained from the United States, Italy and Spain. In each case, the material was cDNA or gDNA derived from T cells, B-cell-depleted T cells, or PBMCs.

Authors' analysis steps: Amplified reference gene primers provided the basis for estimating nucleated cell counts. Repertoires were generated with immunoSEQ multiplex PCR, while TCRdb's copy carries only in-frame clones and drops some. The V and J calls and the clone size are those of that table, but D and trimming were determined from the DNA. The profile shows some 100,000 clones, 65% to 80% of them singletons. The CDR3 loop spans 12 amino acids. Trimming cost V 4 bases and J 8 bases, with 9 bases left between them. From germline, CDR1 is GTSNPN and CDR2 SVGIG (reference sequence). The chain is built from TRBV30 and TRBJ1-6; D perhaps matches TRBD1 (5 bases). The sample taken for sequencing was peripheral blood. The TCR originated in a man aged 70 or older with acute or convalescent COVID-19. The CDR3 reads CAWTQDYSPLHF. As DNA, the CDR3 is TGTGCCTGGACACAGGATTATTCACCCCTCCACTTT.